One sample yielded the 23 T cell receptor beta chains listed below, sequenced in a study of shared clonotypes between healthy human individuals. Libraries were prepared by immunoSEQ multiplex PCR; TCRdb keeps only in-frame clonotypes and omits some of them. The sample consists of approximately 480,000 clones, around 79% of them appearing once. Specimen: PBMCs. The receptors originated from a woman aged 40 to 49 in good health. Some clones in this sample may be carry-over from other donors' samples.

V gene TRBV7-2 combines with J gene TRBJ1-4; D not certain. Germline V gene lookup returns CDR1 SGHTA and CDR2 FQGNSA. V was shortened by 5 bases and J by 3 bases, with 16 bases between the two germline ends. The CDR3 consists of 16 residues. CDR3 amino acids: CASSAPRTGANEKLFF. CDR3 sequence (DNA): TGTGCCAGCAGCGCCCCGAGGACGGGCGCTAATGAAAAACTGTTTTTT.

The chain joins TRBV19 to TRBJ2-5, with 11 bases that match TRBD2. Germline CDR1 is LNHDA and CDR2 is SQIVND (reference sequence). CDR3 length: 14 amino acids. J lost 3 bases, V lost 4 bases, and 1 base had no gene match. CDR3 protein: CASSKLAGEETQYF. In nucleotides, the CDR3 is TGTGCCAGTAGTAAACTAGCGGGAGAAGAGACCCAGTACTTC.

This chain connects TRBV28 to TRBJ2-1, with 7 bases identical to TRBD2. The ends lost 2 bases at V and 6 bases at J; junction bases unmatched: 4. Germline-derived CDR1 and CDR2 are MDHEN and SYDVKM. CDR3 length: 14 residues. CDR3 amino acids: CASSLAGVGNEQFF. DNA of the CDR3: TGTGCCAGCAGTTTAGCGGGAGTAGGCAATGAGCAGTTCTTC.

The chain joins TRBV7-6 to TRBJ2-7; TRBD1 matches at 9 bases. Germline CDR1 SGHVS, CDR2 FNYEAQ. The CDR3 is made up of 13 amino acids. V was pared by 4 bases and J by 6 bases, with 4 bases of the junction left unmatched. CDR3 coding DNA: TGTGCCAGCAGCTCAGGACAGGGGCTCGAGCAGTACTTC. Protein product: CASSSGQGLEQYF.

The rearrangement links TRBV5-4 to TRBJ2-1, with 7 bases fitting TRBD1. CDR3 size: 16 residues. Germline-derived CDR1 and CDR2 are SGHNT and YYREEE (reference sequence). The ends lost 2 bases at V and 0 bases at J; junction bases unmatched: 5. CDR3 in DNA: TGTGCCAGCAGCTTAGGGGGCATAAGCTCCTACAATGAGCAGTTCTTC. Translating gives CASSLGGISSYNEQFF.

This clone was seen a few times. The gene calls are TRBV29-1 and TRBJ1-1; TRBD1 matches 7 bases. CDR3 size: 14 residues. The V gene's germline CDR1 is SQVTM and CDR2 ANQGSEA. The ends lost 3 bases at V and 1 base at J; junction bases unmatched: 5. Written as DNA, the CDR3 is TGCAGCGTTGATGCGACAGGGCAGAACACTGAAGCTTTCTTT. This codes for CSVDATGQNTEAFF.

The chain combines TRBV28 with TRBJ2-5, with TRBD2 identical over 7 bases. The J call may be mistaken, given a closer DNA end match to TRBJ2-7. Germline loops: CDR1 MDHEN, CDR2 SYDVKM. CDR3 length: 14 amino acids. This CDR3 is CASSLGGRLYEQYF. The CDR3 coding sequence is TGTGCCAGCAGTTTAGGCGGGAGACTCTACGAGCAGTACTTC.

The chain is built from TRBV5-1 and TRBJ1-4; a possible D gene is TRBD1 (5 bases). Trimming pared 4 bases from V and 1 base from J, leaving 8 bases between. Germline V lookup: CDR1 SGHRS, CDR2 YFSETQ. The CDR3 has 14 residues. The CDR3 loop reads CASSIDRTNEKLFF. DNA of the CDR3: TGCGCCAGCAGCATTGACAGAACTAATGAAAAACTGTTTTTT.

This clone was counted many times. The chain employs TRBV6-7 and TRBJ1-5, with 10 bases lining up with TRBD1. TRBV6-7 is noted as an ORF with a role that remains uncertain. The CDR3 covers 19 residues. The trim removed 2 bases at V and 1 base at J, leaving 11 bases unmatched. The CDR3 coding sequence is TGTGCCAGCAGTTACCCCCGGGACAGGGGAATGACGAGCAATCAGCCCCAGCATTTT. It is translated as CASSYPRDRGMTSNQPQHF.

The rearrangement links TRBV6-5 to TRBJ2-7; D ambiguous. Germline V gene sequence: CDR1 MNHEY, CDR2 SVGAGI. There are 15 residues in the CDR3. V dropped 0 bases and J dropped 2 bases, with 11 bases sitting between them. CDR3 loop: CASSYSRLGTYEQYF. The CDR3 nucleotides are TGTGCCAGCAGTTACTCGAGGCTAGGTACCTACGAGCAGTACTTC.

The chain combines TRBV7-2 with TRBJ2-3; 7 bases align to TRBD2. This CDR3 contains 15 residues. J was trimmed by 5 bases and V by 5 bases; bases with no gene match: 10. CDR1 SGHTA and CDR2 FQGNSA come from the germline V gene. The CDR3 region is CASSIRTSAGDTQYF. For the CDR3, the DNA is TGTGCCAGCAGCATCAGGACTAGTGCGGGAGATACGCAGTATTTT.

This clone has just one count. The V call is TRBV7-3, the J call TRBJ2-3; D is unresolved. The CDR3 runs to 14 residues. Germline CDR1 reads SGHTA; CDR2 reads FQGTGA. The V end was cut by 1 base, the J end by 2 bases, with 7 bases between. The CDR3 region has the DNA TGTGCCAGCAGCTTAAGGGCTACCACAGATACGCAGTATTTT. This codes for CASSLRATTDTQYF.

This clone was recorded once. The chain couples TRBV18 to TRBJ2-7, with 9 positions matching TRBD1. Germline V gene data show CDR1 as KGHSH and CDR2 as LQKENI. With V trimmed by 1 base and J by 2 bases, 3 bases remained unmatched. The CDR3 is made up of 15 amino acids. This chain's CDR3 is CASSPLRQGAYEQYF. The CDR3 coding sequence is TGTGCCAGCTCACCACTCCGACAGGGGGCCTACGAGCAGTACTTC.

J is TRBJ1-6 and V is TRBV27; D remains ambiguous. V was clipped by 3 bases and J by 5 bases, with 8 bases between them. Germline loops: CDR1 MNHEY, CDR2 SMNVEV (reference sequence). The CDR3 extends over 14 amino acids. The CDR3 is CASSFWEDNSPLHF. For the CDR3, the DNA is TGTGCCAGCAGTTTTTGGGAGGATAATTCACCCCTCCACTTT.

The chain links TRBV5-1 to TRBJ2-3, with a tentative D call TRBD2 (5 bases). Germline V gene lookup returns CDR1 SGHRS and CDR2 YFSETQ. Between the trimmed V and J ends, which lost 2 bases and 0 bases, there was a span of 7 bases. The CDR3 has 14 amino acids. The CDR3 sequence is CASSFSDSTDTQYF. CDR3 sequence (DNA): TGCGCCAGCAGCTTTAGCGATAGCACAGATACGCAGTATTTT.

This chain uses TRBV18 with TRBJ1-1; D not certain. V was pared by 3 bases and J by 6 bases, with 14 bases between. Germline CDR1 and CDR2: KGHSH and LQKENI. CDR3 length: 14 residues. The CDR3 region is CASSPWARKPEAFF. CDR3 sequence (DNA): TGTGCCAGCTCACCGTGGGCAAGGAAGCCTGAAGCTTTCTTT.

This clone was detected once. This chain links TRBV27 with TRBJ1-4; 8 positions agree with TRBD1. Germline-derived CDR1 and CDR2 are MNHEY and SMNVEV (reference sequence). The CDR3 totals 17 residues. V lost 8 bases and J lost 0; bases outside the gene matches: 11. CDR3 DNA: TGTGCCAGCCAATACAGGGGGGGAATGGCAACTAATGAAAAACTGTTTTTT. It encodes CASQYRGGMATNEKLFF.

This clone was seen a few times. DNA for the CDR3: TGTGCCACCAGCAGAGATCAATCAGCGGAGGAGGAAAAACTGTTTTTT. As protein: CATSRDQSAEEEKLFF. The V gene is TRBV15, the J gene TRBJ1-4; D remains unclear. The CDR3 sequence is 16 residues long. V lost 0 bases and J 8 bases, leaving 16 bases between the germline ends. From germline, CDR1 is LNHNV and CDR2 YYDKDF (reference sequence).

The chain recombines TRBV5-1 with TRBJ1-1; D may be TRBD1 (5 bases). The CDR3 runs 14 residues. Trimming took 5 bases from V and 1 from J, leaving 12 bases between them. Germline V gene data show CDR1 as SGHRS and CDR2 as YFSETQ. CDR3 DNA sequence: TGCGCCAGCAGAAGAGCGGACACGAACACTGAAGCTTTCTTT. Its protein is CASRRADTNTEAFF. The full variable domain, in which reference TRBV5-1 and TRBJ1-1 provide the parts outside the CDR3, is KAGVTQTPRYLIKTRGQQVTLSCSPISGHRSVSWYQQTPGQGLQFLFEYFSETQRNKGNFPGRFSGRQFSNSRSEMNVSTLELGDSALYLCASRRADTNTEAFFGQGTRLTVV.

J is TRBJ2-3 and V is TRBV23-1, with D perhaps TRBD1 (6 bases). TRBV23-1 is an open reading frame, and its role is uncertain. The germline V and J ends were trimmed by 4 bases and 7 bases, with 15 bases remaining between them. This CDR3 comprises 14 residues. Written as DNA, the CDR3 is TGCGCCAGCAGTCTGGGGGCATTCAGGAATACGCAGTATTTT. It codes for CASSLGAFRNTQYF.

This clone was observed a handful of times. In nucleotides, the CDR3 is TGCGCCAGCAGCCCACGACCGATAAATCAGCCCCAGCATTTT. Translated: CASSPRPINQPQHF. The rearrangement joins TRBV5-1 to TRBJ1-5; D ambiguous. The CDR3 length is 14 residues. Germline values: CDR1 SGHRS, CDR2 YFSETQ. V lost 4 bases and J lost 4, with 12 bases in between.

The V call is TRBV25-1, the J call TRBJ1-2; 9 positions agree with TRBD1. CDR3 length: 11 amino acids. V lost 11 bases and J lost 7; bases outside the gene matches: 5. In germline, CDR1 is MGHDK, CDR2 SYGVNS. CDR3 amino acids: CAATGGFGYTF. The CDR3 nucleotides read TGTGCCGCAACAGGGGGCTTTGGCTACACCTTC.

This clone has only a few counts. The J gene is TRBJ1-1, the V gene TRBV7-6; D gene ambiguous. Germline V lookup: CDR1 SGHVS, CDR2 FNYEAQ. The V and J ends lost 5 bases and 1 base respectively, with 8 bases between them. The length of the CDR3 is 13 residues. As DNA, the CDR3 is TGTGCCAGCAGCCCAACAAGGAACACTGAAGCTTTCTTT. Translation: CASSPTRNTEAFF. The whole variable domain, remainder taken from reference TRBV7-6 and TRBJ1-1, is GAGVSQSPRYKVTKRGQDVALRCDPISGHVSLYWYRQALGQGPEFLTYFNYEAQQDKSGLPNDRFSAERPEGSISTLTIQRTEQRDSAMYRCASSPTRNTEAFFGQGTRLTVV.